The 2 T cell receptor beta chains given below trace back to one sample, sequenced in a study of cytomegalovirus exposure and HLA in healthy donors. Amplification used 60 Vbeta primers and 13 Jbeta primers. Using immunoSEQ multiplex PCR, the repertoire was profiled, and TCRdb retains in-frame clones only, with some absent. This table has approximately 130,000 clones, approximately 78% appearing once. The sample was PBMCs. The receptors were sampled from a middle-aged man in good health and CMV-seronegative.

This clone has just a few counts. This rearrangement joins TRBV7-9 to TRBJ2-2, with D maybe TRBD1 (5 bases). CDR3 length: 15 amino acids. Germline V gene sequence: CDR1 SEHNR, CDR2 FQNEAQ (reference sequence). V lost 8 bases and J lost 4, with 17 bases in between. This chain's CDR3 is CASRPPGFGTGELFF. CDR3 nucleotides: TGTGCCAGCCGCCCCCCAGGGTTCGGCACCGGGGAGCTGTTTTTT.

The chain is built from TRBV2 and TRBJ1-1; D remains unclear. V shed 9 bases and J shed 7 bases, with 18 bases lying between them. In germline, CDR1 is SNHLY, CDR2 FYNNEI. The CDR3 runs to 13 residues. The CDR3 nucleotides are TGTGCCAGGACTCTTGGCAGCAGAGTTGAAGCTTTCTTT. This sequence encodes CARTLGSRVEAFF.